These 3 T cell receptor beta chains originate from one sample sequenced in a study of cytomegalovirus exposure and HLA in healthy donors. PCR was performed using 60 Vbeta and 13 Jbeta primers. Generated by immunoSEQ multiplex PCR, the TCRdb table keeps only in-frame clones and is missing some. This table has some 87,000 clones, less than 65% appearing once. The sequencing input was PBMCs. The receptor source for this set is a woman in her 30s in good health and CMV-seropositive.

This chain uses TRBV27 with TRBJ2-7, with TRBD1 identical over 7 bases. V lost 5 bases, J lost 6 bases, and 4 bases stayed unmatched. The CDR3 spans 12 residues. Germline V gene data show CDR1 as MNHEY and CDR2 as SMNVEV (reference sequence). For the CDR3, the DNA is TGTGCCAGCAGTATGACAGGGAGCGAGCAGTACTTC. Encoded protein: CASSMTGSEQYF.

This clone has more than one count but fewer than ten. The rearrangement joins TRBV10-3 to TRBJ1-2; TRBD1 might be the D (5 bases). The CDR3 totals 13 residues. The V end lost 2 bases, the J end lost 4 bases, and 8 bases lay between the germline ends. Germline values: CDR1 ENHRY, CDR2 SYGVKD. In DNA form, the CDR3 reads TGTGCCATCAGTGAGGCCGGGGGCTATGGCTACACCTTC. This codes for CAISEAGGYGYTF.

The rearrangement joins TRBV9 to TRBJ1-1, with D hard to call. This CDR3 has 15 residues. V lost 7 bases and J 1 base, leaving 17 bases between the germline ends. Germline V gene sequence: CDR1 SGDLS, CDR2 YYNGEE. This CDR3 is CASHPTRVQNTEAFF. The CDR3 nucleotides are TGTGCCAGCCACCCGACTCGTGTACAGAACACTGAAGCTTTCTTT.